This entry is about one T cell receptor (beta chain). This sample is drawn from a study of blood T cell repertoires in COVID-19. Original analysis: Amplification of reference gene primers provided the estimated nucleated cell counts. Method: immunoSEQ multiplex PCR; TCRdb's copy keeps in-frame clones and lacks some. That table gives V, J and clone size, and the DNA gave D and trimming. The sample shows hundreds of thousands of clones, approximately 90% of them seen only once. Germline CDR1 SGHRS, CDR2 YFSETQ. Trimming took 0 bases from V and 0 from J; bases not matched to a gene: 9. The CDR3 sequence is 17 residues long.

Sequenced sample: peripheral blood. This clonotype was obtained from a man between 60 and 75 years old who had recovered from COVID-19. The chain carries TRBV5-1 and TRBJ2-7; 7 positions match TRBD2. The CDR3 DNA sequence: TGCGCCAGCAGCTTGGCCACTAGCGTTTGGGTCTCCTACGAGCAGTACTTC. Protein product: CASSLATSVWVSYEQYF.